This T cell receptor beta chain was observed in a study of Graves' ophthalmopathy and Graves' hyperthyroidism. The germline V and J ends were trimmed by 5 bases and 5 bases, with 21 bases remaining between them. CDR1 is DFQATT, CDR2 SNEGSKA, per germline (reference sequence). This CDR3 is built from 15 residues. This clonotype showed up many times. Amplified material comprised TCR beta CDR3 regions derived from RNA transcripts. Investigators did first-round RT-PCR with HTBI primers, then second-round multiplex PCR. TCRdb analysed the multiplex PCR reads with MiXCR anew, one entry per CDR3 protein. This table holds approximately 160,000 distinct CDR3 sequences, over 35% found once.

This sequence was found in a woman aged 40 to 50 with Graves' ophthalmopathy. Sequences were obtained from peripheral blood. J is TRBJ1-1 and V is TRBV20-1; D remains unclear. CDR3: CSAGNSLGRGTEAFF. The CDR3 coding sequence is TGCAGTGCTGGGAACTCTCTGGGCAGAGGGACTGAAGCTTTCTTT.